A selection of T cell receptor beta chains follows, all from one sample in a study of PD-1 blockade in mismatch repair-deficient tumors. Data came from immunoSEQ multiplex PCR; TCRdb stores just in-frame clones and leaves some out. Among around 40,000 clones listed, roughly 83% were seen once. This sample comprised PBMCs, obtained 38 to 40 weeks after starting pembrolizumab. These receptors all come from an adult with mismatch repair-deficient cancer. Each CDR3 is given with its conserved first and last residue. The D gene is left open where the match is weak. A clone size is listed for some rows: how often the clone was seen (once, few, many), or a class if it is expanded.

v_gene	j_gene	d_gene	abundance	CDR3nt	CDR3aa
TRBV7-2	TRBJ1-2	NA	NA	TGTGCCAGCAGTTCCTACACTCGTACGGAGGGCTACACCTTC	CASSSYTRTEGYTF
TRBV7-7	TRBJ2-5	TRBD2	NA	TGTGCCAGCAGCTTAACGGGGAGCGGGAGGTTGGAGACCCAGTACTTC	CASSLTGSGRLETQYF
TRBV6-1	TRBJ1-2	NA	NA	TGTGCCAGCAGTGGACAGGTTTACTATGGCTACACCTTC	CASSGQVYYGYTF
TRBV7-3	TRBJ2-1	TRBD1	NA	TGTGCCAGCAGCTCAGGGACAGCCGGTGGGCTCTACAATGAGCAGTTCTTC	CASSSGTAGGLYNEQFF
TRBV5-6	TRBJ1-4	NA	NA	TGTGCCAGCAGCTTGAGGCAGGGAGGGGCGGCGGAAAAACTGTTTTTT	CASSLRQGGAAEKLFF
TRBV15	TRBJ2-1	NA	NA	TGTGCCACCAGCAGAGTGCAGGTCTATGAGCAGTTCTTC	CATSRVQVYEQFF
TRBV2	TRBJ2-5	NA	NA	TGTGCCAGGGGGCAACAGACCCAGTACTTC	CARGQQTQYF
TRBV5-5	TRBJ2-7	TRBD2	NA	TGTGCCAGCAGTGAGTATGGGAGGGCCTACGAGCAGTACTTC	CASSEYGRAYEQYF
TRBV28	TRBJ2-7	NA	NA	TGTGCCAGCAGTCCCGCACACATGAACGACAGGATCCACGAGCAGTACTTC	CASSPAHMNDRIHEQYF
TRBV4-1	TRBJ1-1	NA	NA	TGCGCCAGCAGCCAAGATCCGGAGGGGGGGACTGAAGCTTTCTTT	CASSQDPEGGTEAFF
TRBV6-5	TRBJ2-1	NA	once	TGTGCCAGCAGTTACTCGAAGGGGGAGGGCCGAAGTGAGCAGTTCTTC	CASSYSKGEGRSEQFF
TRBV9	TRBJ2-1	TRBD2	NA	TGTGCCAGCAGCGTAGCGGGAGGAGCGGGTGAGCAGTTCTTC	CASSVAGGAGEQFF
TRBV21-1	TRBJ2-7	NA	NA	TGTGCCAGCAGCGCAACTGTACCCGGGACAGGGGGCACGTTCTTCTACCACGAGCAGTACTTC	CASSATVPGTGGTFFYHEQYF
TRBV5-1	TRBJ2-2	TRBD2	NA	TGCGCCAGCAGCTTGGCTAGCGGGAGTGGGGAGCTGTTTTTT	CASSLASGSGELFF
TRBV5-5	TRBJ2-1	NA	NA	TGTGCCAGCAGCTTGGCGGGAGTTTACGAGCAGTTCTTC	CASSLAGVYEQFF
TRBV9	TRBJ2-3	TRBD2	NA	TGTGCCAGCAGCCCCGGGGGAGTAGCGGGAGGGGAGCAGTATTTT	CASSPGGVAGGEQYF
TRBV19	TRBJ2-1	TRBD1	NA	TGTGCCACCCGGACAGGACGCAGGGTCATAAATGAGCAGTTCTTC	CATRTGRRVINEQFF
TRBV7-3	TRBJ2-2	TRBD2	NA	TGTGCCAGCACCGGGACTAGCGGGGGGACCGGGGAGCTGTTTTTT	CASTGTSGGTGELFF
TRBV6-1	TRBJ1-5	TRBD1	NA	TGTGCCAGCAGTGTCTGGACAGGGAGCAATCAGCCCCAGCATTTT	CASSVWTGSNQPQHF
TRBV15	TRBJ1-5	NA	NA	TGTGCCACCAGCAGGCCAGAGGGACAGCCCCAGCATTTT	CATSRPEGQPQHF
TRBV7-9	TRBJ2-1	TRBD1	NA	TGTGCCAGCAGTAAACCGGGACAGGGCTACAATGAGCAGTTCTTC	CASSKPGQGYNEQFF
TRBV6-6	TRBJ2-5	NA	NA	TGTGCCAGCAGTTACTCGCGTGTCCAAGAGACCCAGTACTTC	CASSYSRVQETQYF
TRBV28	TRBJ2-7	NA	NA	TGTGCCAGCAGTGCCCCGGCTGCGGGCCTCTCCTACGAGCAGTACTTC	CASSAPAAGLSYEQYF
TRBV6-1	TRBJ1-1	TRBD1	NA	TGTGCCAGCAGTACGACAGGGGGCAGGACTGAAGCTTTCTTT	CASSTTGGRTEAFF
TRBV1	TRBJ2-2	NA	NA	TGCACCAGCAGCCTTACAGGGGAGGGGACCGGGGACAGGGGGCCGCGGACCGGGGAGCTGTTTTTT	CTSSLTGEGTGDRGPRTGELFF
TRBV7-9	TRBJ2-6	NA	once	TGTGCCAGCAGCTTATGGGGGGACTCTGGGGCCAACGTCCTGACTTTC	CASSLWGDSGANVLTF
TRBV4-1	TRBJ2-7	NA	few	TGCGCCAGCAGCCGGGGCAGCTTCTCCTACGAGCAGTACTTC	CASSRGSFSYEQYF
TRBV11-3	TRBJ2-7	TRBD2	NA	TGTGCCAGCAGCTTAGATCCTGGCGGGAGTCTGGGAGAGCAGTACTTC	CASSLDPGGSLGEQYF
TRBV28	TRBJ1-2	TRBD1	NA	TGTGCCAGCAGTTTACAGACAGGGAGCTATGGCTACACCTTC	CASSLQTGSYGYTF
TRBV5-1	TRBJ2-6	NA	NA	TGCGCCAGCAGCTTCTTAATCTCTGGGGCCAACGTCCTGACTTTC	CASSFLISGANVLTF
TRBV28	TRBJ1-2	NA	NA	TGTGCCAGCAGTTTTTTGGGGCAAAGTAACTATGGCTACACCTTC	CASSFLGQSNYGYTF
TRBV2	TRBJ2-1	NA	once	TGTGCCAGCAGTGCCTTCGGGGTCCCCAACAATGAGCAGTTCTTC	CASSAFGVPNNEQFF
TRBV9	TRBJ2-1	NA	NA	TGTGCCAGCAGCCCGCAGGGGAGGGCACCTGAGCAGTTCTTC	CASSPQGRAPEQFF
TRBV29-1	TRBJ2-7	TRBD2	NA	TGCAGCGGGGTCCCGGGACTAGTTCTCAACGAGCAGTACTTC	CSGVPGLVLNEQYF
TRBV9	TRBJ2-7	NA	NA	TGTGCCAGCAGCGTAGGGTGGCAGGGAACTCACGAGCAGTACTTC	CASSVGWQGTHEQYF
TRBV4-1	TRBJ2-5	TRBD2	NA	TGCGCCAGCAGCCAAGGCGGGAGTGATGAGACCCAGTACTTC	CASSQGGSDETQYF
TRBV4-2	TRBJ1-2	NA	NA	TGTGCCAGCAGCCAAGGAGGTGGAGAGACCGTCTATGGCTACACCTTC	CASSQGGGETVYGYTF
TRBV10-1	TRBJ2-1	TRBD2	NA	TGCGCCAGCAGTGCACTAGCGGGAGGCAATGAGCAGTTCTTC	CASSALAGGNEQFF
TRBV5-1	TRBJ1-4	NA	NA	TGCGCCAGCAGCTTGGTTCAGGGTAATGAAAAACTGTTTTTT	CASSLVQGNEKLFF
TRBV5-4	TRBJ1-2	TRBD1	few	TGTGCCAGCAGTTCGGGACAGGTGTCCTATGGCTACACCTTC	CASSSGQVSYGYTF
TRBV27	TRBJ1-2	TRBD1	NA	TGTGCCAGCAGTTATGGCAGGGGGCCCCAAGCTAACTATGGCTACACCTTC	CASSYGRGPQANYGYTF